This TCR beta chain is drawn from a study of T cell changes during pregnancy in multiple sclerosis. Profiling relied on immunoSEQ multiplex PCR, and the TCRdb table lists in-frame clones only, not all of them. The top ten hold 5% to 6.5% of the sample, which has around 38,000 clones, about nine tenths seen once. The V and J ends lost 4 bases and 0 bases respectively, with 7 bases between them. Per germline, CDR1 SGDLS and CDR2 YYNGEE. The CDR3 spans 13 residues. The clonotype originates from a female donor with multiple sclerosis, enrolled in a pregnancy study. The J gene is TRBJ1-1, the V gene TRBV9, with D hard to call. Sample: CD8+ T cells from peripheral blood mononuclear cells, taken in the second trimester of pregnancy. In DNA form, the CDR3 reads TGTGCCAGCAGCCCCCCCTTGAACACTGAAGCTTTCTTT. This translates into CASSPPLNTEAFF.